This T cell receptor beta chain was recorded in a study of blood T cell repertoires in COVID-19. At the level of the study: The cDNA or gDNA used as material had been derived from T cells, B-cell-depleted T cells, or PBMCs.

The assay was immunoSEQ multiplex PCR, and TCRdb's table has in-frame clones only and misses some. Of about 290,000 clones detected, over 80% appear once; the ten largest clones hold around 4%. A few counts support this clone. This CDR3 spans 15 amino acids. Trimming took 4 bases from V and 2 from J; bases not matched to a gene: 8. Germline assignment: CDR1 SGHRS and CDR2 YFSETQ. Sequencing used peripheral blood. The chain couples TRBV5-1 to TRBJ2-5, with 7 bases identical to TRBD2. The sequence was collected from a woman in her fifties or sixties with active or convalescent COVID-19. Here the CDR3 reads CASSPDLAAQETQYF. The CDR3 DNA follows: TGCGCCAGCAGCCCCGATCTAGCGGCGCAAGAGACCCAGTACTTC.